The sequence of this TCR beta chain was determined in a study of T cell responses to AZD1222 COVID-19 vaccine. Notes on the study in general: Vaccine-associated CD4 TCRs ranged over spike, dominating at 160-218 and 743-854. Targeting of unmutated variant regions was reportedly seen in nearly half of spike-specific TCRs. None of the repertoires were sampled until the peak T cell response had passed.

TCRdb's copy holds only in-frame clones and misses some; the assay was immunoSEQ multiplex PCR. The table includes approximately 180,000 clones, more than 80% detected once. This CDR3 contains 14 residues. Germline CDR1 MNHNS, CDR2 SASEGT. V lost 2 bases, J lost 8 bases, and 12 bases lay in between. Notes on this clone: Its antigen is still unknown.

Here the sequenced sample was peripheral blood, taken on day 0 of AZD1222 vaccination. The rearrangement joins TRBV6-1 to TRBJ2-2, with D tentatively TRBD1 (6 bases). This TCR came from an adult in good health. The CDR3 loop is CASSELGGSGELFF. DNA of the CDR3: TGTGCCAGCAGTGAATTAGGGGGATCAGGGGAGCTGTTTTTT.